This TCR beta chain was identified in a study of blood T cell repertoires in COVID-19. Study information: The cDNA or gDNA used as material had been derived from T cells, B-cell-depleted T cells, or PBMCs.

The data were produced by immunoSEQ multiplex PCR, yet TCRdb's version contains in-frame clones alone and is incomplete. The sample has roughly 150,000 clones, 65% to 85% seen once. Germline assignment: CDR1 SGHRS and CDR2 YFSETQ. The length of the CDR3 is 15 residues. V was clipped by 6 bases and J by 7 bases; unmatched bases: 9. The sample was peripheral blood. The receptor was isolated from a woman in her seventies who had recovered from COVID-19. This chain joins TRBV5-1 and TRBJ2-1, with 11 bases lining up with TRBD2. The CDR3 nucleotides read TGCGCCAGCAAGGGGACTAGCGGCCCGGGGAATGAGCAGTTCTTC. It yields the protein CASKGTSGPGNEQFF.